This T cell receptor beta chain was captured by sequencing in a study of blood T cells in healthy people across ages. PCR was performed a second time for roughly 7 to 11 cycles using a sample-barcoded 5' primer and a J-beta primer mix. TCRdb called the 5' RACE reads again in MiXCR, with one record for every CDR3 protein. The profile shows 850,000 to 1,000,000 distinct CDR3 sequences, around 48% of them singletons. Germline CDR1 and CDR2: SGHDN and FVKESK. Trimming stripped 1 base from V and 5 bases from J, with 14 bases between. CDR3 length equals 15 residues. This clonotype was found a few times. The chain is built from TRBV14 and TRBJ1-2; a weak D match, TRBD1 (5 bases). Input material: blood. This sequence originates from a young man in good health. The CDR3 reads CASSQVTGTRYGYTF. CDR3 coding DNA: TGTGCCAGCAGCCAAGTGACCGGGACCAGATATGGCTACACCTTC.